Listed here are 24 T cell receptor beta chains from one sample, sequenced in a study of cytomegalovirus exposure and HLA in healthy donors. Both 60 Vbeta primers and 13 Jbeta primers went into the PCR. Method: immunoSEQ multiplex PCR; TCRdb's copy keeps in-frame clones and lacks some. Counted here are about 170,000 clones, over 80% occurring once; the ten biggest clones make up about 1.6%. The material sequenced was PBMCs. The receptors come from a girl aged 10-17 years in good health and CMV-seropositive.

The V call is TRBV28, the J call TRBJ2-7; 10 bases line up with TRBD1. With V trimmed by 3 bases and J by 8 bases, 1 base remained unmatched. CDR1 is MDHEN and CDR2 is SYDVKM in the germline V gene. This CDR3 region has 12 residues. In nucleotides, the CDR3 is TGTGCCAGCAGTTTGGGACAGGGGAAGCAGTACTTC. As protein: CASSLGQGKQYF.

J is TRBJ1-2 and V is TRBV27; D is perhaps TRBD1 (6 bases). Germline CDR1 and CDR2: MNHEY and SMNVEV (reference sequence). Trimming took off 6 bases at V and 6 bases at J, with 20 bases between the two ends. The CDR3 runs to 15 residues. CDR3 nucleotides: TGTGCCAGCAGCCTCACAGGGAGAAACCAGCATGGCTACACCTTC. Its translation is CASSLTGRNQHGYTF.

This clone was seen once. V usage is TRBV10-3 and J usage is TRBJ2-3, with D hard to call. The CDR3 runs to 15 residues. Germline V gene data show CDR1 as ENHRY and CDR2 as SYGVKD. V was pared by 8 bases and J by 0 bases, with 15 bases between. The CDR3 coding sequence is TGTGCCATCTCCCCCCAGGTGGGCAGCACAGATACGCAGTATTTT. Protein product: CAISPQVGSTDTQYF.

The CDR3 is CASSSRGGALYTEAFF. The CDR3, as DNA: TGTGCCAGCAGTTCGCGAGGGGGGGCTTTATACACTGAAGCTTTCTTT. J is TRBJ1-1 and V is TRBV6-6, with D possibly being TRBD1 (6 bases). The CDR3 has 16 residues. The germline V gene has CDR1 MNHNY and CDR2 SVGAGI (reference sequence). Trimming took off 4 bases at V and 3 bases at J, with 18 bases between the two ends.

The rearrangement links TRBV6-5 to TRBJ1-1; D ambiguous. The CDR3 consists of 13 residues. The germline V gene has CDR1 MNHEY and CDR2 SVGAGI. V shed 4 bases and J shed 0 bases, with 6 bases lying between them. The CDR3 DNA sequence: TGTGCCAGCAGTTCCACGGTGAACACTGAAGCTTTCTTT. It specifies CASSSTVNTEAFF.

The chain uses TRBV18 and TRBJ1-1, with D perhaps TRBD1 (6 bases). The V and J ends lost 0 bases and 6 bases respectively, with 14 bases between them. This CDR3 region has 15 residues. Germline CDR1 is KGHSH and CDR2 is LQKENI. Here the CDR3 DNA reads TGTGCCAGCTCACCACCGTTACAGGGTGGCGCTGAAGCTTTCTTT. This gives the protein CASSPPLQGGAEAFF.

This chain connects TRBV4-3 to TRBJ1-2, with TRBD1 matching 8 bases. The CDR3 has 17 residues. Looked up from germline, CDR1 is LGHNA and CDR2 is YSLEER. Germline trimming cut 2 bases from V and 1 base from J; bases unmatched to any gene: 9. CDR3: CASSQSWGTGSNYGYTF. For the CDR3, the DNA is TGCGCCAGCAGCCAATCCTGGGGGACAGGAAGTAACTATGGCTACACCTTC.

V and J are TRBV6-1 and TRBJ1-2; the D gene is possibly TRBD1 (6 bases). The germline V and J ends were trimmed by 6 bases and 6 bases, with 14 bases remaining between them. The CDR3 totals 13 residues. Germline CDR1 MNHNS, CDR2 SASEGT. In DNA, the CDR3 is TGTGCCAGCAGGACGACAGGTGTCGATGGCTACACCTTC. This encodes CASRTTGVDGYTF.

The J gene is TRBJ1-2, the V gene TRBV19; D not certain. The V gene lost 4 bases and the J gene lost 4 bases, with 13 bases spanning the gap. This CDR3 has 14 amino acids. Germline V gene lookup returns CDR1 LNHDA and CDR2 SQIVND (reference sequence). The CDR3 spells CASSTDPRSYGYTF. The CDR3, as DNA: TGTGCCAGTAGTACCGACCCAAGGAGCTATGGCTACACCTTC.

The rearrangement links TRBV27 to TRBJ2-5; 8 bases agree with TRBD1. Germline V gene sequence: CDR1 MNHEY, CDR2 SMNVEV (reference sequence). With V trimmed by 4 bases and J by 3 bases, 7 bases remained unmatched. This CDR3 comprises 15 residues. The CDR3: CASSSLRTGKETQYF. The CDR3 DNA is TGTGCCAGCAGTTCCCTCCGGACAGGGAAAGAGACCCAGTACTTC.

This chain links TRBV14 with TRBJ2-1; 8 bases line up with TRBD2. Trimming cost V 0 bases and J 9 bases; bases outside gene matches: 13. The germline gives CDR1 SGHDN, CDR2 FVKESK. The CDR3 covers 17 residues. CDR3 coding DNA: TGTGCCAGCAGCCAAGATGTCGGAAACATAGCGGGAAGTGAGCAGTTCTTC. Translating it yields CASSQDVGNIAGSEQFF.

J is TRBJ1-4 and V is TRBV18; D unclear. Germline V CDR1 and CDR2: KGHSH, LQKENI. This CDR3 is built from 16 residues. V was shortened by 3 bases and J by 0 bases, with 11 bases between the two germline ends. CDR3 nucleotide sequence: TGTGCCAGCTCACCTCGTAGCGGTACAACTAATGAAAAACTGTTTTTT. Encoded protein: CASSPRSGTTNEKLFF.

The chain uses TRBV28 and TRBJ1-1; tentative D call: TRBD1 (6 bases). CDR3 length: 14 residues. V lost 6 bases and J 4 bases, leaving 15 bases between the germline ends. Germline CDR1 MDHEN, CDR2 SYDVKM. The CDR3 loop reads CASRQGFGGTEAFF. The CDR3 region has the DNA TGTGCCAGCAGGCAGGGGTTTGGAGGCACTGAAGCTTTCTTT.

This clone was recorded once. At the DNA level, this CDR3 is encoded by other sequences in the same sample as well. The chain has TRBV10-3 and TRBJ1-4, with 11 bases lining up with TRBD1. V trimming: 2 bases; J trimming: 8 bases; junction bases outside the gene matches: 7. Germline CDR1 reads ENHRY; CDR2 reads SYGVKD. This CDR3 has 16 residues. CDR3 sequence reads: CAISEPTGQGAEKLFF. The CDR3 coding sequence is TGTGCCATCAGTGAGCCTACTGGACAGGGGGCGGAAAAACTGTTTTTT.

The CDR3 bases are TGTGCCAGCTTAGGGGGGGGGCCTACCTACAATGAGCAGTTCTTC. Encoded protein: CASLGGGPTYNEQFF. V is TRBV18 and J is TRBJ2-1; D perhaps matches TRBD2 (7 bases). Germline V gene sequence: CDR1 KGHSH, CDR2 LQKENI. V lost 7 bases to trimming and J lost 2 bases, with 15 bases between them. The CDR3 consists of 15 residues.

J is TRBJ2-1 and V is TRBV7-3; 8 bases line up with TRBD2. The CDR3 sequence is 18 residues long. With V trimmed by 1 base and J by 0 bases, 8 bases remained unmatched. The germline gives CDR1 SGHTA, CDR2 FQGTGA. The CDR3, as DNA: TGTGCCAGCAGCTTAAGCGTCGAGCGGGAGCGCTCCTACAATGAGCAGTTCTTC. Amino acid sequence: CASSLSVERERSYNEQFF.

This clone has only a few counts. J is TRBJ2-1 and V is TRBV30, with D uncertain. V was clipped by 1 base and J by 6 bases, with 7 bases between them. The germline gives CDR1 GTSNPN, CDR2 SVGIG (reference sequence). The length of the CDR3 is 12 residues. For the CDR3, the DNA is TGTGCCTGGAGTGATTATCCCAATGAGCAGTTCTTC. Its protein product is CAWSDYPNEQFF.

The rearrangement links TRBV5-4 to TRBJ2-1; 11 nucleotides align to TRBD2. Germline V gene data show CDR1 as SGHNT and CDR2 as YYREEE (reference sequence). The CDR3 length is 15 residues. V trimming: 3 bases; J trimming: 8 bases; junction bases outside the gene matches: 7. In nucleotides, the CDR3 is TGTGCCAGCAGCTCCACTAGCGGGGGAAGGCATGAGCAGTTCTTC. It encodes CASSSTSGGRHEQFF.

This clone was observed a few times. The rearrangement uses TRBV5-4 and TRBJ1-3; 10 nucleotides align to TRBD1. The CDR3 spans 15 residues. CDR1 is SGHNT and CDR2 is YYREEE in the germline V gene (reference sequence). V dropped 3 bases and J dropped 7; count of bases not matched to a gene: 7. The CDR3 is CASSSGTGAWNTIYF. The CDR3 DNA follows: TGTGCCAGCAGCTCCGGGACAGGGGCTTGGAACACCATATATTTT.

The V gene is TRBV7-2, the J gene TRBJ2-5, with TRBD1 as a possible D gene (5 bases). The DNA matches TRBJ2-7 better at its end, which makes the J call doubtful. The V gene's germline CDR1 is SGHTA and CDR2 FQGNSA. The CDR3 runs 12 residues. CDR3 amino acids: CASGAVSYEQYF. In DNA form, the CDR3 reads TGTGCCAGCGGGGCAGTCTCCTACGAGCAGTACTTC.

V is TRBV7-3 and J is TRBJ2-3; no reliable D call. V was trimmed by 5 bases and J by 3 bases, leaving 15 bases between them. In germline, CDR1 is SGHTA, CDR2 FQGTGA. This CDR3 has 15 amino acids. The CDR3 reads CASSPNLGPTDTQYF. In DNA, the CDR3 is TGTGCCAGCAGCCCCAACTTGGGCCCAACAGATACGCAGTATTTT.

V is TRBV2 and J is TRBJ1-1; D is ambiguous. The CDR3 has 12 amino acids. The germline CDR1 and CDR2 sequences are SNHLY and FYNNEI. Trimming left V 4 bases short and J 6 bases short, with 9 bases between. As DNA, the CDR3 is TGTGCCAGCAGTGCCGGTACCCCTGAAGCTTTCTTT. It is translated as CASSAGTPEAFF.

The V gene is TRBV5-1, the J gene TRBJ2-3, with 7 bases lining up with TRBD1. The germline V gene encodes CDR1 SGHRS and CDR2 YFSETQ. CDR3 length: 13 amino acids. The V gene end was trimmed by 8 bases and the J gene end by 6 bases; junction bases not matched to a gene: 9. The CDR3 reads CASKLGDSDTQYF. For the CDR3, the DNA is TGCGCCAGTAAACTGGGGGACAGCGATACGCAGTATTTT.

The V call is TRBV6-5, the J call TRBJ1-2, with 7 bases lining up with TRBD1. The length of the CDR3 is 13 residues. V lost 6 bases to trimming and J lost 3 bases; unmatched junction nucleotides: 4. CDR1 is MNHEY and CDR2 is SVGAGI in the germline V gene. In nucleotides, the CDR3 is TGTGCCAGCAGAGTCGACAGGGACTATGGCTACACCTTC. This gives the protein CASRVDRDYGYTF.